What follows are 11 T cell receptor beta chains derived from one specimen sequenced in a study of shared clonotypes between healthy human individuals. Here immunoSEQ multiplex PCR was the method, and the copy in TCRdb shows in-frame clones only, minus some. The repertoire holds 2 million to 2.5 million clones, with more than 85% as singletons. The sample taken for sequencing was naive CD4+ T cells from PBMCs. Subset indicated: CD45RA+ positively selected. The receptors come from a man aged 18 to 29 in good health. Some clones in this sample may be carry-over from other donors' samples.

This clone was seen only once. Other DNA sequences in the sample encode the same CDR3. The CDR3 DNA reads as TGTGCCAGCAGCGTATCAGGGACAACCTACGAGCAGTACTTC. Encoded protein: CASSVSGTTYEQYF. The chain carries TRBV9 and TRBJ2-7, with a weak D call TRBD1 (6 bases). V shed 1 base and J shed 2 bases, with 10 bases lying between them. The CDR3 contains 14 residues. Germline values: CDR1 SGDLS, CDR2 YYNGEE.

The chain is built from TRBV10-1 and TRBJ1-2; D is possibly TRBD1 (6 bases). CDR3 length equals 13 residues. The germline CDR1 and CDR2 sequences are WNHNN and SYGVQD (reference sequence). Trimming left V 5 bases short and J 5 bases short, with 12 bases between. CDR3 residues: CASSSGTHYGYTF. In DNA form, the CDR3 reads TGCGCCAGCAGTTCCGGGACACATTATGGCTACACCTTC.

V and J are TRBV10-3 and TRBJ1-1; possible D gene TRBD1, 6 bases. V was trimmed by 9 bases and J by 5 bases, leaving 16 bases between them. The germline V gene has CDR1 ENHRY and CDR2 SYGVKD. This CDR3 is 13 amino acids long. The CDR3 sequence: CAIRGGLGTEAFF. CDR3 DNA: TGTGCCATAAGGGGGGGCCTGGGGACTGAAGCTTTCTTT.

The J gene is TRBJ2-7, the V gene TRBV2, with D unresolved. CDR1 is SNHLY and CDR2 is FYNNEI in the germline V gene. The CDR3 is 15 residues long. Deletions cut 2 bases from V and 1 base from J, with 12 bases between. CDR3 residues: CASSEREALSYEQYF. The CDR3 region has the DNA TGTGCCAGCAGTGAACGAGAGGCTCTTTCCTACGAGCAGTACTTC.

The chain recombines TRBV27 with TRBJ2-2, with TRBD2 matching over 8 bases. The CDR3 sequence is 15 residues long. J gave up 4 bases and V 6 bases, and 7 bases lay outside the gene matches. Germline CDR1 reads MNHEY; CDR2 reads SMNVEV (reference sequence). This CDR3 is CASSSGRDTTGELFF. CDR3 nucleotides: TGTGCCAGCAGCTCCGGGAGGGACACCACCGGGGAGCTGTTTTTT.

This clone is a singleton in its sample. The V gene is TRBV5-1, the J gene TRBJ2-1; TRBD2 agrees at 12 bases. This CDR3 spans 16 amino acids. V was pared by 4 bases and J by 7 bases, with 9 bases of the junction left unmatched. Germline CDR1 and CDR2: SGHRS and YFSETQ. Written as DNA, the CDR3 is TGCGCCAGCAGCCCTCTGGGGCTAGCGGGAGGGAATGAGCAGTTCTTC. Its translation is CASSPLGLAGGNEQFF.

The genes are TRBV2 and TRBJ2-5, with D perhaps matching TRBD1 (7 bases). Looked up from germline, CDR1 is SNHLY and CDR2 is FYNNEI. This CDR3 has 15 residues. The V end was cut by 7 bases, the J end by 5 bases, with 20 bases between. CDR3 amino acids: CASIFGGGVKETQYF. The DNA of the CDR3 is TGTGCCAGCATTTTCGGAGGGGGCGTTAAGGAGACCCAGTACTTC.

Concerning this clone itself: The germline gene is not matched at one end of the junction; a read error may be the cause. This chain uses TRBV5-6 with TRBJ1-2; D is possibly TRBD1 (5 bases). CDR1 is SGHDT, CDR2 YYEEEE, per germline. The CDR3 contains 14 residues. The CDR3 loop reads CVSSLGPDGYGYTF. As DNA, the CDR3 is TGTGTCAGCAGCTTGGGACCGGATGGCTATGGCTACACCTTC.

The rearrangement links TRBV4-1 to TRBJ1-4, with D uncertain. Per the germline V gene, CDR1 is MGHRA and CDR2 is YSYEKL. V lost 1 base and J lost 5, with 11 bases in between. This CDR3 contains 15 residues. The CDR3 nucleotides are TGCGCCAGCAGCCAAGGGACTACGACGAATGAAAAACTGTTTTTT. This sequence encodes CASSQGTTTNEKLFF.

For this clone: This specimen includes other DNA sequences encoding the same CDR3. The chain employs TRBV5-1 and TRBJ2-6; no firm D call. The V end was cut by 3 bases, the J end by 0 bases, with 7 bases between. Germline-derived CDR1 and CDR2 are SGHRS and YFSETQ. The CDR3 contains 15 residues. CDR3 nucleotide sequence: TGCGCCAGCAGCTCCGGCCGCTCTGGGGCCAACGTCCTGACTTTC. This sequence encodes CASSSGRSGANVLTF.

The chain is built from TRBV10-3 and TRBJ1-5; 10 bases are a match to TRBD1. The germline V gene has CDR1 ENHRY and CDR2 SYGVKD. V gave up 2 bases and J gave up 5 bases; unmatched junction bases: 3. This CDR3 spans 15 amino acids. The DNA of the CDR3 is TGTGCCATCAGTGAGGGACAGGGGGTATATCAGCCCCAGCATTTT. Its protein product is CAISEGQGVYQPQHF.